Listed below are T cell receptor beta chains from one sample, sequenced in a study of vaccination and CD4 T cells after COVID-19. These receptors lack a known antigen. One entry per CDR3 protein results from TCRdb running MiXCR on the PCR reads. The table records around 10,000 distinct CDR3 sequences, more than 30% of them present only once. Source material: CD4+ T cells from blood, cultured in vitro. All receptors come from a human donor in good health. The CDR3 runs from the conserved cysteine through the conserved F or W. A D gene is named only where the DNA matches it firmly. A clone size is listed for some rows: how often the clone was seen (once, few, many), or a class if it is expanded.

D: NA
V: TRBV24-1
J: TRBJ2-3
size: medium-sized
DNA: TGTGCCACCAGTGACCCTATACAGGGCACAGATACGCAGTATTTT
CDR3: CATSDPIQGTDTQYF

D: TRBD1
V: TRBV6-5
J: TRBJ1-2
size: NA
DNA: TGTGCCAGCAGTTCCACAGGGGTTGGCTACACCTTC
CDR3: CASSSTGVGYTF

D: TRBD1
V: TRBV20-1
J: TRBJ2-4
size: few
DNA: TGCAGTGCTAGCTCCCCCCGGGGACAGGTCGCCAAAAACATTCAGTACTTC
CDR3: CSASSPRGQVAKNIQYF

D: TRBD1
V: TRBV6-1
J: TRBJ2-7
size: few
DNA: TGTGCCAGCAGCTATCGACGGACAGGGGCCTACGAGCAGTACTTC
CDR3: CASSYRRTGAYEQYF

D: TRBD1
V: TRBV4-2
J: TRBJ1-2
size: NA
DNA: TGTGCCAGCAGCCAAGATCAATGGACAGGCCGAGGGGGCTATGGCTACACCTTC
CDR3: CASSQDQWTGRGGYGYTF

D: NA
V: TRBV5-6
J: TRBJ2-7
size: NA
DNA: TGTGCCAGCAGCTTGGAAGTAGTAGCAGCCTACGAGCAGTACTTC
CDR3: CASSLEVVAAYEQYF

D: TRBD2
V: TRBV27
J: TRBJ2-7
size: NA
DNA: TGTGCCAGCAGTTCACTCCGGGAGGGGTTTCGCGAGCAGTACTTC
CDR3: CASSSLREGFREQYF

D: TRBD2
V: TRBV10-3
J: TRBJ2-1
size: few
DNA: TGTGCCATCCGCCGGACTAGCGGAGACAATGAGCAGTTCTTC
CDR3: CAIRRTSGDNEQFF

D: NA
V: TRBV19
J: TRBJ1-2
size: NA
DNA: TGTGCCAGTAGTGAGGGCCGACGGGGATGGTATGGCTACACCTTC
CDR3: CASSEGRRGWYGYTF

D: NA
V: TRBV10-3
J: TRBJ2-7
size: NA
DNA: TGTGCCACAGGGCCAGCTCTTGACTACGAGCAGTACTTC
CDR3: CATGPALDYEQYF

D: NA
V: TRBV7-2
J: TRBJ2-1
size: NA
DNA: TGTGCCAGCAGCTCCCCCGGGACCAACAGTGAGCAGTTCTTC
CDR3: CASSSPGTNSEQFF

D: TRBD1
V: TRBV28
J: TRBJ1-5
size: NA
DNA: TGTGCCAGCAGTTTGGACAGGGGCAATCAGCCCCAGCATTTT
CDR3: CASSLDRGNQPQHF

D: TRBD1
V: TRBV6-5
J: TRBJ1-5
size: few
DNA: TGTGCCAGCAGTTGGACAGGGGCTCAAGATCAGCCCCAGCATTTT
CDR3: CASSWTGAQDQPQHF

D: NA
V: TRBV6-4
J: TRBJ1-2
size: few
DNA: TGTGCCAGCAGTGAAGGCGCCCGGGGTGGCTACACCTTC
CDR3: CASSEGARGGYTF

D: NA
V: TRBV6-1
J: TRBJ1-3
size: once
DNA: TGTGCCAGCAAGGCGGGAAACACCATATATTTT
CDR3: CASKAGNTIYF

D: NA
V: TRBV12-3/TRBV12-4
J: TRBJ2-1
size: NA
DNA: TGTGCCAGCCTGCGGAGCGCATCGGAGCAGTTCTTC
CDR3: CASLRSASEQFF